Described below is a single TCR beta chain sequence and its context. This clonotype came up a few times. Its specific antigen is unknown. No base qualities exist here, and no much larger clone lies one base off it. The donors were six healthy women who made up three monozygous twin pairs. All three twin pairs had been reared together, and it was thought likely that the same infectious agents and vaccines had been met by these twin pairs. TCR cDNA libraries were prepared from RNA that was isolated from peripheral blood mononuclear cells. The source of the sample is a study of identical twins' blood T cells (dated by TCRdb to 2013 to 2014). General notes on the study: Around 50 million Illumina reads were obtained across about twelve libraries, of which six were alpha-chain libraries and six were beta-chain libraries. Using next-generation sequencing, the study compared the TCR alpha and beta chain repertoires of three pairs of monozygous twins to assess how genetics influences repertoire formation.

CDR1 and CDR2 (SGHNT, YYREEE) derive from the germline V gene (reference sequence). Reading from cysteine to phenylalanine, the CDR3 counts 15 amino acids. The retained sequence is limited to the CDR3, 45 bases, with the frame set at the first base. V is trimmed back by 4 bases and J by 7 bases, and the junction contains 8 bases that no gene match accounts for. The library was obtained by 5' RACE. The sequencer was an Illumina Genome Analyzer IIx. The RNA-based TCR cDNA libraries were made using a previously described protocol that was modified in several ways. To prevent cross-contamination, barcodes specific to each sample were added to both ends of every TCR cDNA library during cDNA synthesis and amplification. As for the authors' bioinformatics: Between about 90,000 and nearly 500,000 clonotypes were identified per individual, and about 2.2 to 4 million CDR3-containing reads were obtained per library. Reads carrying improper barcode index combinations were removed, after which the MiTCR software was used to build a cloneset for each library. MiTCR filtered or rescued low-quality reads and corrected PCR and sequencing errors when assembling CDR3 clonotypes. Artificial out-of-frame clonotypes were removed by being mapped to in-frame sequences, with one indel in the CDR3 allowed. Similarity in V and J gene usage between donors was calculated as the Jensen-Shannon divergence divided by the mean entropy. TCRdb reworked the public reads: Q25 trimming with fastp, MiXCR clone assembly, productive beta chains retained. Rows are combined by CDR3 protein, so each entry shows the most common genes and DNA. It is TCRdb's table, rather than the study itself, that gives the V and J calls and clone size. In all, the sample holds hundreds of thousands of distinct CDR3 sequences, and more than 25% of those were seen once. The top ten hold roughly 6.1% of the sample.

The investigation overall reported the following: Among the most abundant TCRbeta clonotypes, each donor shared more CDR3 sequences with her twin than with unrelated donors. V gene usage, even among non-selected out-of-frame TCRbeta clonotypes, was reported to be markedly more similar within twin pairs than between unrelated donors. Because the twins were reared together, environmental influences could not be ruled out as the explanation for twin similarity. Validation by independent studies was stated to be required for the proposed role of the TCRalpha J segment in MHC recognition during thymic selection. The number of shared CDR3 clonotypes between two donors was mainly determined by the product of their cloneset sizes, and twins did not clearly deviate from this trend.

The chain links TRBV5-4 with TRBJ2-2, with TRBD2 matching 9 junction bases. The specimen sequenced was PBMCs. The clonotype comes from a woman aged 18-49 years in good health. The nucleotide sequence reads as follows: TGTGCCAGCAGCCCGGGGACTAGCTTTGGCGGGGAGCTGTTTTTT. It codes for CASSPGTSFGGELFF.